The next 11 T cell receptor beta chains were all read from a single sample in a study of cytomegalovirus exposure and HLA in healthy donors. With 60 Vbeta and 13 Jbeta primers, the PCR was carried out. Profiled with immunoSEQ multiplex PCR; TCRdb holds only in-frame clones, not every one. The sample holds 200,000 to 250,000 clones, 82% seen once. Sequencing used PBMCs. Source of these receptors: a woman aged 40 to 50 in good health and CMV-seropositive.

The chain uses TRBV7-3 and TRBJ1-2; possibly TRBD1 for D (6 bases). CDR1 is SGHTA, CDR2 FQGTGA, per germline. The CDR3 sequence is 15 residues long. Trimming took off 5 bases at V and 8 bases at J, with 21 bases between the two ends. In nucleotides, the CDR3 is TGTGCCAGCAGCCTCATCCCCACAGGGATGGGCGGCTACACCTTC. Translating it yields CASSLIPTGMGGYTF.

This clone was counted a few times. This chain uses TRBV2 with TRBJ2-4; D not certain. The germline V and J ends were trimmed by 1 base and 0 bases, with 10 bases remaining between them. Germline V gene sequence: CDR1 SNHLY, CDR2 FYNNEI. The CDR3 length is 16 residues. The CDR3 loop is CASSEDSLLAKNIQYF. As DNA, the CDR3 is TGTGCCAGCAGTGAAGACAGTCTCCTAGCCAAAAACATTCAGTACTTC. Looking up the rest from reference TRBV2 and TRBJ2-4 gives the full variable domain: EPEVTQTPSHQVTQMGQEVILRCVPISNHLYFYWYRQILGQKVEFLVSFYNNEISEKSEIFDDQFSVERPDGSNFTLKIRSTKLEDSAMYFCASSEDSLLAKNIQYFGAGTRLSVL.

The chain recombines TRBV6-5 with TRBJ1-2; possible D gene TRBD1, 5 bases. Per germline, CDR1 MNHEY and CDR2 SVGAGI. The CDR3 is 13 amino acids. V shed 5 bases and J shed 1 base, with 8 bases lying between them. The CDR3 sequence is CASSTTVNYGYTF. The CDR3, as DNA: TGTGCCAGCAGTACGACAGTTAACTATGGCTACACCTTC.

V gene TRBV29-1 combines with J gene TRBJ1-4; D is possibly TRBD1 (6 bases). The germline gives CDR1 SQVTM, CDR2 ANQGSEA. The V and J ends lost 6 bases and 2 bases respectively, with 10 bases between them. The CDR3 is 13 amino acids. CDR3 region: CSVKQGTNEKLFF. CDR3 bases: TGCAGCGTCAAACAGGGTACTAATGAAAAACTGTTTTTT.

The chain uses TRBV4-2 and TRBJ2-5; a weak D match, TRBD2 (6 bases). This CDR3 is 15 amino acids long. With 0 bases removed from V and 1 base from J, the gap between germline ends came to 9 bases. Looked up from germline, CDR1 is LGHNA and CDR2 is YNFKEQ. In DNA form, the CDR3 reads TGTGCCAGCAGCCAAGATACGGGGGTCCAAGAGACCCAGTACTTC. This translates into CASSQDTGVQETQYF.

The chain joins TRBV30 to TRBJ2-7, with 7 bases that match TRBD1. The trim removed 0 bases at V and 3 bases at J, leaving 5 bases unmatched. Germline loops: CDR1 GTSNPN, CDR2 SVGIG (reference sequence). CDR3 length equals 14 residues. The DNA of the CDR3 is TGTGCCTGGAGTGTGGCGGACAGGAGCTACGAGCAGTACTTC. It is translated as CAWSVADRSYEQYF.

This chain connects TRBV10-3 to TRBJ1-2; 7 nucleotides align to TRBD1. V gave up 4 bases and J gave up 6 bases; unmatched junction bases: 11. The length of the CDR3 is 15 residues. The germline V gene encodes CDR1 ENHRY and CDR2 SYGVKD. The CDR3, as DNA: TGTGCCATCAGTGCCAGGACAGGTGAAGGGGATGGCTACACCTTC. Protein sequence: CAISARTGEGDGYTF.

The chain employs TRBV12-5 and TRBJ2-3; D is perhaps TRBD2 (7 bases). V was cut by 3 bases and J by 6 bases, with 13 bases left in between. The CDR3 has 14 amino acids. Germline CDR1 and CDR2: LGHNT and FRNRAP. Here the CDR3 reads CASGLGGAGDTQYF. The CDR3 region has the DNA TGTGCTAGTGGTTTAGGGGGGGCGGGGGATACGCAGTATTTT.

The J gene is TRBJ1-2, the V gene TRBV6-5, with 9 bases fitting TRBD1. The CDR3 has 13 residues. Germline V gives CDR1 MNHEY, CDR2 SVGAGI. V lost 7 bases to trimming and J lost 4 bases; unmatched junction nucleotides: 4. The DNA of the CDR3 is TGTGCCAGCAAACCGACAGGGGGCTATGGCTACACCTTC. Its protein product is CASKPTGGYGYTF.

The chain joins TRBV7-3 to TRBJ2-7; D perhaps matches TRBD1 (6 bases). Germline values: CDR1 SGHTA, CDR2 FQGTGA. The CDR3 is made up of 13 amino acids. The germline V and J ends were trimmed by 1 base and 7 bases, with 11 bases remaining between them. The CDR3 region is CASSLRGGEEQYF. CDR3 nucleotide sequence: TGTGCCAGCAGCTTAAGAGGGGGTGAAGAGCAGTACTTC.

The CDR3 sequence: CAISDAGLGRNEQFF. CDR3 in DNA: TGTGCCATCAGTGACGCGGGATTAGGTAGGAATGAGCAGTTCTTC. The gene calls are TRBV10-3 and TRBJ2-1; a weak D match, TRBD2 (6 bases). The germline CDR1 and CDR2 sequences are ENHRY and SYGVKD. This CDR3 region has 15 residues. Trimming took 3 bases from V and 7 from J, leaving 16 bases between them.